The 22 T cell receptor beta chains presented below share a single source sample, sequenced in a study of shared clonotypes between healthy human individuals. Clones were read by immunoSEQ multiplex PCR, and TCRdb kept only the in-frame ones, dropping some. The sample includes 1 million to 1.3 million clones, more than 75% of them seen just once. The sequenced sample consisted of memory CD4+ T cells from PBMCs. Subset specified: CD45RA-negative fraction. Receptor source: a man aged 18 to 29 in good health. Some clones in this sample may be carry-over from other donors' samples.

The CDR3 reads CASSLTNRDEQYF. The DNA for the CDR3 is TGTGCCAGCAGCTTAACGAATAGGGACGAGCAGTACTTC. This chain joins TRBV7-3 and TRBJ2-7; D gene unclear. This CDR3 has 13 amino acids. CDR1 is SGHTA and CDR2 is FQGTGA in the germline V gene. With 0 bases removed from V and 5 bases from J, the gap between germline ends came to 8 bases.

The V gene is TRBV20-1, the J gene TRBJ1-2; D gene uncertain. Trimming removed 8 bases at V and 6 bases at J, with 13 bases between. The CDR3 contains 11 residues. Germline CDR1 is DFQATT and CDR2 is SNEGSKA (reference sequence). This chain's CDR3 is CSPTESDGYTF. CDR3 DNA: TGCAGTCCCACAGAGTCCGATGGCTACACCTTC.

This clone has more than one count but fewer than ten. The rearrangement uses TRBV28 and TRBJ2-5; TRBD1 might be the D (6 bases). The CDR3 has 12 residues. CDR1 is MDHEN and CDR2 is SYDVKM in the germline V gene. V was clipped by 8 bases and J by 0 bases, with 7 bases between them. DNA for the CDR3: TGTGCCAGCGGGACATACCAAGAGACCCAGTACTTC. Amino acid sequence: CASGTYQETQYF.

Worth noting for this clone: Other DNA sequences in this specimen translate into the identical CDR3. The CDR3 nucleotides are TGTGCCTGGGGGGGTGGGTCTGAAGCTTTCTTT. Amino acid sequence: CAWGGGSEAFF. This chain joins TRBV30 and TRBJ1-1; a weak D match, TRBD1 (5 bases). This CDR3 is 11 amino acids long. In germline, CDR1 is GTSNPN, CDR2 SVGIG (reference sequence). Trimming removed 5 bases from V and 6 bases from J, with 10 bases in between.

CDR3 loop: CSVEVRGGNTIYF. CDR3 DNA: TGCAGCGTTGAAGTTAGGGGTGGAAACACCATATATTTT. The chain uses TRBV29-1 and TRBJ1-3, with a weak D call TRBD1 (5 bases). Trimming took 1 base from V and 3 from J, leaving 7 bases between them. Germline V gene lookup returns CDR1 SQVTM and CDR2 ANQGSEA. This CDR3 region has 13 residues.

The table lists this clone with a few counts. Here the CDR3 reads CASSGGDSLNTEAFF. For the CDR3, the DNA is TGTGCCAGCAGCGGGGGGGACAGCCTGAACACTGAAGCTTTCTTT. The rearrangement joins TRBV9 to TRBJ1-1; 7 positions agree with TRBD1. The CDR3 has 15 amino acids. Germline CDR1 and CDR2: SGDLS and YYNGEE. The junction had 5 bases not matched to a gene; V was cut back by 3 bases and J by 0 bases.

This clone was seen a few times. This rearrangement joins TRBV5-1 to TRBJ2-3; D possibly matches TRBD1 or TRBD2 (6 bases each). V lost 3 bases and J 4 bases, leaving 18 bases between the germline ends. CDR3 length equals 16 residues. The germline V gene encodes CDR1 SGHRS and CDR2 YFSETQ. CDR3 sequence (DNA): TGCGCCAGCAGCTGGGGCTCTTCCGGGGGCGCAGATACGCAGTATTTT. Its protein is CASSWGSSGGADTQYF.

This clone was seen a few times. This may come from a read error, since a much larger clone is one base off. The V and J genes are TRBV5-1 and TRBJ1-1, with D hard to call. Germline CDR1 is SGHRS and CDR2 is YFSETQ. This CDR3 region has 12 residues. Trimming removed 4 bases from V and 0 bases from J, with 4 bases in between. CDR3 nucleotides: TGCGCCAGCAGCGCCCTGAACACTGAAGCTTTCTTT. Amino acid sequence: CASSALNTEAFF.

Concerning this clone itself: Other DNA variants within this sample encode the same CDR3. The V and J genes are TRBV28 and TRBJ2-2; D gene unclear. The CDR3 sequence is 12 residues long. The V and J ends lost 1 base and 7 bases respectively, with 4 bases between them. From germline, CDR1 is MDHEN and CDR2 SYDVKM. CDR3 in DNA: TGTGCCAGCAGTTTATCGGTCGGGGAGCTGTTTTTT. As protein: CASSLSVGELFF.

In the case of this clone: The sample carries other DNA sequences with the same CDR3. CDR3 region: CASSVDRGGETQYF. CDR3 nucleotides: TGTGCCAGCAGCGTAGACAGGGGGGGCGAGACCCAGTACTTC. The chain uses TRBV9 and TRBJ2-5; D possibly corresponds to TRBD1 (8 bases). With 0 bases removed from V and 5 bases from J, the gap between germline ends came to 11 bases. The CDR3 has 14 amino acids. CDR1 is SGDLS, CDR2 YYNGEE, per germline.

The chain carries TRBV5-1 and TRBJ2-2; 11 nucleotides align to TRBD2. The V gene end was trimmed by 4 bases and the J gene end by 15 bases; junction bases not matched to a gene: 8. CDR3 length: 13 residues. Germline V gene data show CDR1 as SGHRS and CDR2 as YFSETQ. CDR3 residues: CASSVTSGDVVFF. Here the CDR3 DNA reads TGCGCCAGCAGCGTGACTAGCGGGGACGTCGTGTTTTTT.

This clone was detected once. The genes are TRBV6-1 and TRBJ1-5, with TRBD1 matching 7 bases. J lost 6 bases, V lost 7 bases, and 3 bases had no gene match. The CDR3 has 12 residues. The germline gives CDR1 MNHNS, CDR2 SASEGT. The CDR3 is CASTGQLQPQHF. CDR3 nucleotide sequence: TGTGCCAGCACGGGACAGCTTCAGCCCCAGCATTTT.

The CDR3 sequence is CSVPSGGSVVRTDTQYF. In DNA form, the CDR3 reads TGCAGCGTTCCTTCAGGGGGGAGTGTGGTGCGCACAGATACGCAGTATTTT. The chain recombines TRBV29-1 with TRBJ2-3; D perhaps matches TRBD1 (7 bases). Deletions cut 5 bases from V and 1 base from J, with 22 bases between. This CDR3 spans 17 amino acids. The germline V gene has CDR1 SQVTM and CDR2 ANQGSEA.

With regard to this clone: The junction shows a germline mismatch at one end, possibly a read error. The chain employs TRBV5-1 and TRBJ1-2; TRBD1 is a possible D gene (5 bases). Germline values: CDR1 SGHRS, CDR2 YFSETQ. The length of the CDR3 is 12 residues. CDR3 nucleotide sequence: TGCGCCAGCAGCTTGGCGGGGACCGGGATCTTCTTC. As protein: CASSLAGTGIFF.

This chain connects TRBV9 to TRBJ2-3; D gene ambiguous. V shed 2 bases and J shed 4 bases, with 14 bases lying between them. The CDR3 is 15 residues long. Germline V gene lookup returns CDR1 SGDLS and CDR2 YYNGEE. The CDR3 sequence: CASSVPGRGSDTQYF. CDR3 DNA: TGTGCCAGCAGCGTCCCCGGCCGAGGATCAGATACGCAGTATTTT.

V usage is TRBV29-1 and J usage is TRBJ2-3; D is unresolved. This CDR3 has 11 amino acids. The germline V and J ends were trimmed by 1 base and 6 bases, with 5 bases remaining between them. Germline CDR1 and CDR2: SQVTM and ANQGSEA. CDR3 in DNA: TGCAGCGTTGAAGCTCCGGATACGCAGTATTTT. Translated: CSVEAPDTQYF.

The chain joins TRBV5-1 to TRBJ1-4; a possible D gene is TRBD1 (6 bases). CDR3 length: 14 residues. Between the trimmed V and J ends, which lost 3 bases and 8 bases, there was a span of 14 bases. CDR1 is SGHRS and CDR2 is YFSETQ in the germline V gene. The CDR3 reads CASSSGASYEKLFF. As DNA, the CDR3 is TGCGCCAGCAGCTCGGGGGCGTCCTACGAAAAACTGTTTTTT.

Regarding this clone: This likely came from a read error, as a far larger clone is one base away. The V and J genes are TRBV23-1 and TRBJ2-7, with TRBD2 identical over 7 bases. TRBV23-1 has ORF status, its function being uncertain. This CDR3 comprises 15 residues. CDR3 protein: CAGSQVSGRPYEQYF. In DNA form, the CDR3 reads TGCGCCGGCAGTCAAGTCTCCGGGAGGCCCTACGAGCAGTACTTC.

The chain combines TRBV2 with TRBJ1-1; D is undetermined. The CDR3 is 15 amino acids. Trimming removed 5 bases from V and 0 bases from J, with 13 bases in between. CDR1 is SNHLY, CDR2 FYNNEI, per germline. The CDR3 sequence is CASSKRRIMNTEAFF. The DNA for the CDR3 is TGTGCCAGCAGTAAAAGACGGATAATGAACACTGAAGCTTTCTTT. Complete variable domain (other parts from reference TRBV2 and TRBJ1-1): EPEVTQTPSHQVTQMGQEVILRCVPISNHLYFYWYRQILGQKVEFLVSFYNNEISEKSEIFDDQFSVERPDGSNFTLKIRSTKLEDSAMYFCASSKRRIMNTEAFFGQGTRLTVV.

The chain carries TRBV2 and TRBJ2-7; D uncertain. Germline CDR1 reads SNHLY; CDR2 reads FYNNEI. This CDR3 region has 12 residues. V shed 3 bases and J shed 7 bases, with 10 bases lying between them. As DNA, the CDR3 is TGTGCCAGCAGTGAGAACTTTGAGGAGCAGTACTTC. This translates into CASSENFEEQYF.

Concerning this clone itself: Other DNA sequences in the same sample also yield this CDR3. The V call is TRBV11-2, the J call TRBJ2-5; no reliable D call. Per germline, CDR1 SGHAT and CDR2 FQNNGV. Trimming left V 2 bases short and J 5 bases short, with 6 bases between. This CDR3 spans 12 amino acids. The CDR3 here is CASSLQRETQYF. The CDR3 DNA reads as TGTGCCAGCAGCTTACAACGGGAGACCCAGTACTTC. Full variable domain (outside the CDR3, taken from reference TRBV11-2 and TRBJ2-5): EAGVAQSPRYKIIEKRQSVAFWCNPISGHATLYWYQQILGQGPKLLIQFQNNGVVDDSQLPKDRFSAERLKGVDSTLKIQPAKLEDSAVYLCASSLQRETQYFGPGTRLLVL.

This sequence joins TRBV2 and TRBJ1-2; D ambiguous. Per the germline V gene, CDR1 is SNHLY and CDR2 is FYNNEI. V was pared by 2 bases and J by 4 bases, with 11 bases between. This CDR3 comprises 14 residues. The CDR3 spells CASSELAVFYGYTF. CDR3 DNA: TGTGCCAGCAGTGAACTGGCAGTTTTCTATGGCTACACCTTC.